This TCR beta chain stems from a study of cytomegalovirus exposure and HLA in healthy donors. A multiplex PCR was run with 60 Vbeta primers and 13 Jbeta primers. Produced via immunoSEQ multiplex PCR; TCRdb's table is partial and in-frame only. Found here are more than 85,000 clones, approximately 82% of them singletons; the top ten hold approximately 2.8%. Germline values: CDR1 MNHEY, CDR2 SVGAGI. The CDR3 spans 14 residues. The ends were cut back, 0 bases at V and 4 bases at J, with 9 bases in the middle. The genes are TRBV6-5 and TRBJ1-2; D is unclear. The source material was PBMCs. This TCR was sampled from a middle-aged man in good health and CMV-seronegative. The CDR3 DNA follows: TGTGCCAGCAGTTACTCGGGAGGGCGCTATGGCTACACCTTC. Protein: CASSYSGGRYGYTF.